This T cell receptor beta chain was captured in a study of T cell responses to AZD1222 COVID-19 vaccine. Assay used: immunoSEQ multiplex PCR; TCRdb lists only in-frame clones, some missing. The sample lists about 130,000 clones, less than 95% seen once, with about 7% in the top ten. The CDR3 loop spans 14 amino acids. From germline, CDR1 is WNHNN and CDR2 SYGVQD (reference sequence). This TCR came from an adult in good health. V is TRBV10-1 and J is TRBJ2-7, with 9 nucleotides matching TRBD1. Sequenced here: peripheral blood, sampled on day 0 of AZD1222 vaccination. The CDR3 sequence: CVQTPTGGSYEQYF. The DNA for the CDR3 is TGCGTACAGACGCCGACAGGGGGCTCCTACGAGCAGTACTTC.